What follows is one T cell receptor (beta chain) and its context. The Seattle site enrolled patients during active infection and followed them longitudinally. The sample comes from a study of blood T cell repertoires in COVID-19. This CDR3 contains 17 residues. V gave up 4 bases and J gave up 3 bases; unmatched junction bases: 14. Germline-derived CDR1 and CDR2 are LGHDT and YNNKEL (reference sequence). As processed by the authors: Counts of nucleated cells, estimated from reference gene primer amplification, were obtained. Produced via immunoSEQ multiplex PCR; TCRdb's table is partial and in-frame only. Clone size and the V and J calls come from that table; the DNA yielded D and trimming. The data hold 200,000 to 250,000 clones, with about 88% observed a single time.

The material sequenced was peripheral blood. V gene TRBV3-1 (or the pseudogene TRBV3-2) combines with J gene TRBJ1-1, with 7 bases identical to TRBD1. The TCR originated in a woman aged 50 to 60 with COVID-19, enrolled during active disease. DNA for the CDR3: TGTGCCAGCAGCCCTACCGACAGGGTGCTTCTCGACACTGAAGCTTTCTTT. Protein sequence: CASSPTDRVLLDTEAFF.